Below, one T cell receptor (beta chain) is given with its context. Antigen specificity is unknown. Repertoires were generated with immunoSEQ multiplex PCR, while TCRdb's copy carries only in-frame clones and drops some. The sample includes 55,000 to 80,000 clones, roughly 80% seen only once; the top ten take 4% to 5%. The sample comes from a study of radiotherapy plus CTLA-4 blockade in lung cancer. At the level of the study: Disease control reached roughly 33%, with objective responses in 15% to 20%.

The study treated chemo-refractory metastatic non-small-cell lung cancer patients with focal radiation plus ipilimumab CTLA-4 blockade. Study findings and constraints: Tumor-derived TCR clones expanded in blood after radiotherapy plus ipilimumab. Together with interferon-beta, which increased in serum after radiation, early dynamic changes in blood T cell clones were reportedly the best predictors of response.

Trimming left V 9 bases short and J 1 base short, with 15 bases between. CDR3 length: 14 residues. The germline gives CDR1 WNHNN, CDR2 SYGVQD (reference sequence). The sequence was obtained from a human donor with non-small cell lung cancer who had a complete response to radiotherapy plus ipilimumab. Source: peripheral blood, taken from a patient treated with radiotherapy plus ipilimumab. This chain joins TRBV10-1 and TRBJ2-5, with D perhaps given as TRBD1 or TRBD2 (5 bases each). CDR3 residues: CARIWLGTQETQYF. CDR3 DNA sequence: TGCGCCAGGATTTGGCTGGGGACCCAAGAGACCCAGTACTTC.